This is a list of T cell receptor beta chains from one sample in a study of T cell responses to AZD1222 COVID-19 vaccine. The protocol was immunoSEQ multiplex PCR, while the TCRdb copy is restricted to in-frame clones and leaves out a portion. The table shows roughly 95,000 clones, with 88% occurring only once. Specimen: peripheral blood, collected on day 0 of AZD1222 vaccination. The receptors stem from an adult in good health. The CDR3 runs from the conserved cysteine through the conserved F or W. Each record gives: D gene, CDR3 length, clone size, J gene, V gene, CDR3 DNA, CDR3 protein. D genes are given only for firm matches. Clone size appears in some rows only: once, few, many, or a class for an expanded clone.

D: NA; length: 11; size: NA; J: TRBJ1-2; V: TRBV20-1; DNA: TGCAGTGCTAGCGACCCCTATGGCTACACCTTC; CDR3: CSASDPYGYTF
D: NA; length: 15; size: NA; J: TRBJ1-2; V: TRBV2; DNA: TGTGCCAGCAGTGAACCCAACAGTGGGGTGGATGGCTACACCTTC; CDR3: CASSEPNSGVDGYTF
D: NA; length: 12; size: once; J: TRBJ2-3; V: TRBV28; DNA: TGTGCCAGCACCCTACGCGGAGATACGCAGTATTTT; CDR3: CASTLRGDTQYF
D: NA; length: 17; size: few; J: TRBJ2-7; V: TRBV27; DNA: TGTGCCAGCAGTTTCCGCGGGACAGCTCAAAGCTCCTACGAGCAGTACTTC; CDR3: CASSFRGTAQSSYEQYF
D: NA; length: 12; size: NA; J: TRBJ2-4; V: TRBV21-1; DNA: TGTGCCACCGTGGGACAGGGCGACATTCAGTACTTC; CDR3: CATVGQGDIQYF
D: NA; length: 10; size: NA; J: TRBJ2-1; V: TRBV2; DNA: TGTGCCAGCACCTCCCTTGAGCAGTTCTTC; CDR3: CASTSLEQFF
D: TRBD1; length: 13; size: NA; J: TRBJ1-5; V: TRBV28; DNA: TGTGCCAGCAGCCAGGGGGTATTCCAGCCCCAGCATTTT; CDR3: CASSQGVFQPQHF
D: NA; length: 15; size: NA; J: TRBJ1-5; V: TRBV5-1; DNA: TGCGCCAGCAGCTTGGATGGGCAGGGCAATCAGCCCCAGCATTTT; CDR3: CASSLDGQGNQPQHF
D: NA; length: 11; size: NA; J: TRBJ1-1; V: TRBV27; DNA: TGTGCCGTCCTAGGATCCACTGAAGCTTTCTTT; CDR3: CAVLGSTEAFF
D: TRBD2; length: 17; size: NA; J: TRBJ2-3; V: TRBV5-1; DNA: TGCGCCAGCAGCCACGGACTAGCGGGAGGTACCACAGATACGCAGTATTTT; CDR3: CASSHGLAGGTTDTQYF
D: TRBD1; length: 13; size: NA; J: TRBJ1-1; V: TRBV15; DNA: TGTGCCACCAGCGGGACAGGGATCACTGAAGCTTTCTTT; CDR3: CATSGTGITEAFF
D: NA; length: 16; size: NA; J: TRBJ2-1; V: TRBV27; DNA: TGTGCCAGCAGTACCTTCGGGCGACGAAATGATAATGAGCAGTTCTTC; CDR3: CASSTFGRRNDNEQFF
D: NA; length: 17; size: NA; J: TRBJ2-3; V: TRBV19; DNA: TGTGCCAGTAGTATCCCCTCACGGGGGTTTAGCACAGATACGCAGTATTTT; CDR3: CASSIPSRGFSTDTQYF
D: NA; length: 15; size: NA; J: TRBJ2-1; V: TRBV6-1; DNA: TGTGCCAGCAGTGAAGCGGGAGCCGGTGTAGATGAGCAGTTCTTC; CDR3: CASSEAGAGVDEQFF
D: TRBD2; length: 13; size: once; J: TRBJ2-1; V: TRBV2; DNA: TGTGCCAGCAGCCAGACTAGCAGCGATGAGCAGTTCTTC; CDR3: CASSQTSSDEQFF
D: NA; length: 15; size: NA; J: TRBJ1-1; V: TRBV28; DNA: TGTGCCAGCAGTTTATCCGTGACCGTAAACACTGAAGCTTTCTTT; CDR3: CASSLSVTVNTEAFF
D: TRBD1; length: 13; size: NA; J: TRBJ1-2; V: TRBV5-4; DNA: TGTGCCAGCAGCTTGCCGGACAGGGTTAGCTGGACCTTC; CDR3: CASSLPDRVSWTF
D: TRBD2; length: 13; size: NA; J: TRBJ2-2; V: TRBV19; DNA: TGTGCCAGTAGGACCCAAGCGGGAGGGGAGCTGTTTTTT; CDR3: CASRTQAGGELFF
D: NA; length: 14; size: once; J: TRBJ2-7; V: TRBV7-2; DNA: TGTGCCAGCAGCACCCGGACTAAGACCTACGAGCAGTACTTC; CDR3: CASSTRTKTYEQYF
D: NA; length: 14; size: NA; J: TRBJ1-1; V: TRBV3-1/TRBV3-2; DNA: TGTGCCAGCAGCCAAAATCAGAGGAACACTGAAGCTTTCTTT; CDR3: CASSQNQRNTEAFF
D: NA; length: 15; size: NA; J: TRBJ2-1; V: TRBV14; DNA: TGTGCCAGCAGATCTCAAGCTGGTCTCTACAATGAGCAGTTCTTC; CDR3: CASRSQAGLYNEQFF
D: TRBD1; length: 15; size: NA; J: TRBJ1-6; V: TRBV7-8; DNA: TGTGCCAGCAGCTCGGGACAGGGACGGAATTCACCCCTCCACTTT; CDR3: CASSSGQGRNSPLHF
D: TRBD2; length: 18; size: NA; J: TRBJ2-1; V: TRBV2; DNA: TGTGCCAGCACGGCGGGGGTGGGGTCCGGGAGAGTCTGGAATGAGCAGTTCTTC; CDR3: CASTAGVGSGRVWNEQFF
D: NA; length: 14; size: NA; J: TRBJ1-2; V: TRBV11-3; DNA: TGTGCCAGCAGTGGAGGGATTCAGGTGCATGGCTACACCTTC; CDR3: CASSGGIQVHGYTF
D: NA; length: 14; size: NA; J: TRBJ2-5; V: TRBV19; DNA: TGTGCCAGTAAGCCGACAGGAAATAGTGAGACCCAGTACTTC; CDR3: CASKPTGNSETQYF
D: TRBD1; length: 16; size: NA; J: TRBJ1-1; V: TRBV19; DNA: TGTGCCAGTAGTATGAGCCCCGGGACAGGGACCGTGGAAGCTTTCTTT; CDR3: CASSMSPGTGTVEAFF
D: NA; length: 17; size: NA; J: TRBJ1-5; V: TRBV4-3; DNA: TGCGCCAGCAGCCAAGATGTATTGACATTTAGCAATCAGCCCCAGCATTTT; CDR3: CASSQDVLTFSNQPQHF
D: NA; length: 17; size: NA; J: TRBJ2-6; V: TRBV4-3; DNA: TGCGCCAGCAGCCCAGTCCATGGGTCAACTGGGGCCAACGTCCTGACTTTC; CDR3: CASSPVHGSTGANVLTF
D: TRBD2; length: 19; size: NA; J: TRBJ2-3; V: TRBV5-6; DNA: TGTGCCAGCAGCCTACCGGGACTAGCGGGAGGACTTAGCACAGATACGCAGTATTTT; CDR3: CASSLPGLAGGLSTDTQYF
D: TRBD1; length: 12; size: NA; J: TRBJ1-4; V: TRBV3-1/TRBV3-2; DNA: TGTGCCAGCACCTCAGGGGGGGAAAAACTGTTTTTT; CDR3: CASTSGGEKLFF
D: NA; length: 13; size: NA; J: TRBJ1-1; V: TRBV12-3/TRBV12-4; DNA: TGTGCCAGCAGTTTAGCGATGAACACTGAAGCTTTCTTT; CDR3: CASSLAMNTEAFF
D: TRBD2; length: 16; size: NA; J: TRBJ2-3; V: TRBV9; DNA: TGTGCCAGCAGCCCCTTAGCGGGAACCTCCCCAGATACGCAGTATTTT; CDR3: CASSPLAGTSPDTQYF
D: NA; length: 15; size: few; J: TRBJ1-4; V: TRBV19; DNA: TGTGCCAGTAGTATTGAGGTTGCAACTAATGAAAAACTGTTTTTT; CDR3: CASSIEVATNEKLFF
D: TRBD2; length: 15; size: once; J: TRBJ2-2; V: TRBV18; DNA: TGTGCCAGCTCGCCTACTAGCGAATACACCGGGGAGCTGTTTTTT; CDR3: CASSPTSEYTGELFF
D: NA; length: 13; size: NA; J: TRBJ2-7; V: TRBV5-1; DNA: TGCGCCAGCAGCTCCCGGGCCGACTACGAGCAGTACTTC; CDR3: CASSSRADYEQYF
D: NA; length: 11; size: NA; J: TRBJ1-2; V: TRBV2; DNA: TGTGCGAGCAGGGAGGCATATGGCTACACCTTC; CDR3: CASREAYGYTF
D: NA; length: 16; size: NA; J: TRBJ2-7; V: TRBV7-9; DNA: TGTGCCAGCAGCTTAGGAGGGGAGGACGGGCACTACGAGCAGTACTTC; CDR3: CASSLGGEDGHYEQYF
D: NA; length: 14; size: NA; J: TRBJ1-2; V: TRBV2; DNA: TGTGCCAGCAGTGCCAGCAGCGCTAACTATGGCTACACCTTC; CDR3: CASSASSANYGYTF
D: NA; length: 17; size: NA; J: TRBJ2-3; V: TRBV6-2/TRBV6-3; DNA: TGTGCCAGCAGCCATACCCTCGGTGGCGTCAATCCAGATACGCAGTATTTT; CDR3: CASSHTLGGVNPDTQYF
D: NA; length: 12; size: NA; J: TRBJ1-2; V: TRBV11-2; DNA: TGTGCCAGCAGCTTAGAAGGGATCGGCTACACCTTC; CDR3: CASSLEGIGYTF
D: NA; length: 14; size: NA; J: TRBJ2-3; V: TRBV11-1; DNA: TGTGCCAGCAGCACTTCAGGGACCACAGATACGCAGTATTTT; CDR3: CASSTSGTTDTQYF
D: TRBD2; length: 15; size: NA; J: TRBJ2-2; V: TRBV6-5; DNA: TGTGCCAGCAGTCTAGCGGGTCCTGCGACCGGGGAGCTGTTTTTT; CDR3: CASSLAGPATGELFF
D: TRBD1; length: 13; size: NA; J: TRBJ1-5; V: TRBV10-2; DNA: TGCGCCAGCAGGGACACAGGGGTTCAGCCCCAGCATTTT; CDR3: CASRDTGVQPQHF
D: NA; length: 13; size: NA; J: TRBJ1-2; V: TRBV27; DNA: TGTGCCAGCAGTCCCCGGCGAGTGGGAGGCTACACCTTC; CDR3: CASSPRRVGGYTF
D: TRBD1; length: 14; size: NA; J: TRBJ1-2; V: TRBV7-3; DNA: TGTGCCAGCAGCAAGGACAGGGGGAGTCGGGGCTACACCTTC; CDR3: CASSKDRGSRGYTF